Listed below are T cell receptor beta chains from one sample, sequenced in a study of T cell responses to AZD1222 COVID-19 vaccine. The method was immunoSEQ multiplex PCR; TCRdb's version includes in-frame clones alone and lacks a portion of them. The table lists approximately 150,000 clones, just under 95% of them singletons. The sample consisted of peripheral blood, taken on day 0 of AZD1222 vaccination. These TCRs come from an adult in good health. CDR3s include the opening cysteine and the closing phenylalanine or tryptophan. A D gene is named only where the DNA matches it firmly. A row's size may be missing; if present it is once, few, many or a size class.

D	V	J	size	CDR3	DNA
TRBD1	TRBV27	TRBJ1-2	NA	CASSFMSGGRLNYGYTF	TGTGCCAGCAGTTTTATGTCAGGGGGACGACTCAACTATGGCTACACCTTC
NA	TRBV7-8	TRBJ1-1	once	CASSLAPNTEAFF	TGTGCCAGCAGCTTAGCGCCGAACACTGAAGCTTTCTTT
TRBD1	TRBV16	TRBJ1-5	NA	CASSPSPGGIRSNQPQHF	TGTGCCAGCAGCCCCTCACCAGGGGGAATCCGGAGCAATCAGCCCCAGCATTTT
NA	TRBV10-2	TRBJ1-5	NA	CASSESGGGQPQHF	TGCGCCAGCAGTGAGTCGGGGGGTGGTCAGCCCCAGCATTTT
NA	TRBV5-1	TRBJ2-5	once	CASSLGLVEKETQYF	TGCGCCAGCAGCTTGGGGCTTGTGGAAAAAGAGACCCAGTACTTC
TRBD2	TRBV27	TRBJ2-2	NA	CASSRRLAGGVGELFF	TGTGCCAGCAGTCGAAGACTAGCGGGAGGGGTCGGGGAGCTGTTTTTT
TRBD1	TRBV2	TRBJ1-5	few	CASSAATGGYNQPQHF	TGTGCCAGCAGTGCGGCGACAGGGGGTTACAATCAGCCCCAGCATTTT
NA	TRBV18	TRBJ2-7	NA	CASSGRDVGLGYEQYF	TGTGCCAGCTCCGGACGAGACGTTGGATTAGGCTACGAGCAGTACTTC
NA	TRBV19	TRBJ1-5	NA	CATRDGGRSNQPQHF	TGTGCCACCCGTGACGGGGGCAGGAGCAATCAGCCCCAGCATTTT
TRBD1	TRBV27	TRBJ1-5	NA	CASSLTQGGTQPQHF	TGTGCCAGCAGTTTAACGCAGGGGGGTACTCAGCCCCAGCATTTT
NA	TRBV9	TRBJ2-1	NA	CASSPTGGRYNEQFF	TGTGCCAGCAGCCCGACGGGGGGCCGATACAATGAGCAGTTCTTC
TRBD1	TRBV30	TRBJ1-6	NA	CAWSPRTGHPGDPLAPSYNSPLHF	TGTGCCTGGAGTCCCCGGACAGGGCACCCTGGTGACCCCTTGGCCCCTTCTTATAATTCACCCCTCCACTTT
NA	TRBV6-5	TRBJ2-7	NA	CASATGWTHSYEQYF	TGTGCCAGCGCAACGGGGTGGACCCACTCCTACGAGCAGTACTTC
NA	TRBV30	TRBJ1-4	NA	CAWRETTGDDEKLFF	TGTGCCTGGAGGGAAACGACAGGCGACGATGAAAAACTGTTTTTT
NA	TRBV3-1/TRBV3-2	TRBJ2-5	NA	CASSPGRGETQYF	TGTGCCAGCAGCCCGGGACGAGGAGAGACCCAGTACTTC
NA	TRBV19	TRBJ2-5	NA	CASSIDPAGRFGETQYF	TGTGCCAGTAGTATAGATCCGGCAGGGCGGTTTGGAGAGACCCAGTACTTC
NA	TRBV2	TRBJ2-7	NA	CASSGLYEQYF	TGTGCCAGCAGTGGGCTGTACGAGCAGTACTTC
TRBD1	TRBV25-1	TRBJ2-1	NA	CASSAPGQGGNEQFF	TGTGCCAGCAGTGCCCCGGGACAGGGTGGCAATGAGCAGTTCTTC
TRBD1	TRBV4-1	TRBJ2-1	NA	CASSQEGQGVNEQFF	TGCGCCAGCAGCCAAGAGGGACAGGGCGTCAATGAGCAGTTCTTC
TRBD1	TRBV6-5	TRBJ1-2	NA	CASSLQGASMGYTF	TGTGCCAGCAGTTTACAGGGGGCTTCAATGGGCTACACCTTC
NA	TRBV4-1	TRBJ2-3	once	CASSQKGLVDTQYF	TGCGCCAGCAGCCAAAAGGGGCTCGTAGATACGCAGTATTTT
NA	TRBV30	TRBJ1-2	NA	CAREEEAGGYTF	TGTGCCCGAGAGGAAGAGGCAGGTGGCTACACCTTC
TRBD1	TRBV5-1	TRBJ2-3	NA	CASSRGGQGASRTDTQYF	TGCGCCAGCAGCCGCGGAGGACAGGGGGCGAGTCGGACAGATACGCAGTATTTT
NA	TRBV2	TRBJ2-7	NA	CASRAGYEQYF	TGTGCCAGCAGGGCTGGCTACGAGCAGTACTTC
NA	TRBV7-9	TRBJ1-2	NA	CASSFPSGEWANYGYTF	TGTGCCAGCAGCTTCCCGTCAGGGGAATGGGCTAACTATGGCTACACCTTC
NA	TRBV10-3	TRBJ2-7	many	CAISDSGIVDEQYF	TGTGCCATCAGCGACTCAGGGATTGTAGACGAGCAGTACTTC
NA	TRBV19	TRBJ2-2	NA	CAIQQGTGELFF	TGTGCCATCCAACAGGGAACCGGGGAGCTGTTTTTT
NA	TRBV11-3	TRBJ2-3	NA	CASSLGAQDTQYF	TGTGCCAGCAGCTTAGGGGCCCAAGATACGCAGTATTTT
NA	TRBV12-3/TRBV12-4	TRBJ2-5	NA	CASTSSLKETQYF	TGTGCCAGCACCTCTTCCCTCAAAGAGACCCAGTACTTC
TRBD2	TRBV19	TRBJ2-1	NA	CASNQISGKSYNEQFF	TGTGCCAGTAATCAAATTAGCGGGAAATCCTACAATGAGCAGTTCTTC
NA	TRBV11-2	TRBJ1-2	NA	CASSFSDRSYGYTF	TGTGCCAGCAGCTTTTCTGACAGGTCTTATGGCTACACCTTC
TRBD2	TRBV14	TRBJ2-5	few	CASSQEGLAGVPTYF	TGTGCCAGCAGCCAAGAGGGACTAGCGGGAGTACCCACGTACTTC
TRBD1	TRBV19	TRBJ1-2	NA	CASTPLDRGLTNYGYTF	TGTGCCAGTACCCCACTCGACAGGGGGCTTACTAACTATGGCTACACCTTC
NA	TRBV11-2	TRBJ1-3	NA	CASSLAPGHFSGNTIYF	TGTGCCAGCAGCTTAGCCCCGGGGCACTTCTCTGGAAACACCATATATTTT
TRBD1	TRBV10-3	TRBJ1-1	NA	CAIGDRGNVDTEAFF	TGTGCCATCGGGGACAGGGGTAATGTGGACACTGAAGCTTTCTTT
NA	TRBV6-5	TRBJ1-2	NA	CASSTRVQEVSGYTF	TGTGCCAGCAGTACCCGGGTCCAAGAGGTCTCTGGCTACACCTTC
NA	TRBV27	TRBJ1-1	NA	CASSLGWNTEAFF	TGTGCCTCATCGCTTGGGTGGAACACTGAAGCTTTCTTT
TRBD1	TRBV7-8	TRBJ1-1	NA	CASSLGFRPGQAEAFF	TGTGCCAGCAGCTTAGGGTTCAGACCCGGACAGGCTGAAGCTTTCTTT
NA	TRBV4-1	TRBJ1-3	once	CASSQVGRGFAGNTIYF	TGCGCCAGCAGCCAAGTAGGAAGGGGTTTCGCTGGAAACACCATATATTTT
TRBD1	TRBV6-2/TRBV6-3	TRBJ1-2	NA	CASSYSEGADYGYTF	TGTGCCAGCAGTTACTCGGAGGGGGCGGACTATGGCTACACCTTC
NA	TRBV15	TRBJ1-5	once	CATSGSNQPQHF	TGTGCCACCAGCGGTAGCAATCAGCCCCAGCATTTT
NA	TRBV3-1/TRBV3-2	TRBJ1-5	NA	CASSQGRQPQHF	TGTGCCAGCAGCCAGGGACGCCAGCCCCAGCATTTT
TRBD1	TRBV6-5	TRBJ2-7	NA	CASRPSGTGLGEQYF	TGTGCCAGCAGACCCTCCGGGACAGGGCTGGGCGAGCAGTACTTC
TRBD2	TRBV23-1	TRBJ2-7	NA	CASSPLAVSSYEQYF	TGCGCCAGCAGCCCACTAGCGGTTAGCTCCTACGAGCAGTACTTC
TRBD1	TRBV5-6	TRBJ1-6	NA	CASSSGTGGSSPLHF	TGTGCCAGCAGCTCCGGGACAGGGGGGAGTTCACCCCTCCACTTT
NA	TRBV7-8	TRBJ1-5	NA	CASSSPASNQPQHF	TGTGCCAGCAGCTCACCGGCAAGCAATCAGCCCCAGCATTTT
NA	TRBV14	TRBJ1-4	NA	CASSQNLRGYDNEKLFF	TGTGCCAGCAGCCAAAACCTGCGGGGCTATGATAATGAAAAACTGTTTTTT
NA	TRBV28	TRBJ1-5	NA	CASTHSAVLNQPQHF	TGTGCCAGCACCCACTCCGCCGTCCTTAATCAGCCCCAGCATTTT
NA	TRBV2	TRBJ1-2	NA	CASSVDRYGYTF	TGTGCCAGCAGTGTGGACAGATATGGCTACACCTTC
TRBD1	TRBV28	TRBJ1-4	NA	CATGQGDEKLFF	TGTGCCACTGGACAGGGCGATGAAAAACTGTTTTTT
NA	TRBV10-3	TRBJ1-6	NA	CAISESKLGGNSPLHF	TGTGCCATCAGTGAGTCGAAGCTGGGAGGTAATTCACCCCTCCACTTT
NA	TRBV18	TRBJ1-2	NA	CASSPGAGQHYGYTF	TGTGCCAGCTCACCAGGTGCAGGGCAACACTATGGCTACACCTTC
NA	TRBV5-1	TRBJ2-5	NA	CASSLGQAAVETQYF	TGCGCCAGCAGCTTGGGACAGGCCGCCGTGGAGACCCAGTACTTC